This TCR beta chain comes out of a study of chronic HIV infection and antiretroviral therapy. TCRdb reanalysed the 5' RACE reads using MiXCR and keeps one entry per CDR3 protein. The sample has 40,000 to 60,000 distinct CDR3 sequences; over 15% are singletons. V lost 1 base, J lost 0 bases, and 12 bases lay in between. The CDR3 has 16 amino acids. The germline V gene encodes CDR1 SNHLY and CDR2 FYNNEI. The source is an adult who had HIV and had not received antiretroviral therapy, or was an uninfected healthy control (not recorded which). The sequenced material came from peripheral blood. The rearrangement uses TRBV2 and TRBJ1-1; D might be TRBD1 (5 bases). Here the CDR3 reads CASSEGGRRMNTEAFF. The DNA for the CDR3 is TGTGCCAGCAGTGAAGGGGGACGCAGGATGAACACTGAAGCTTTCTTT. Drawing the rest from reference TRBV2 and TRBJ1-1, the complete variable domain is EPEVTQTPSHQVTQMGQEVILRCVPISNHLYFYWYRQILGQKVEFLVSFYNNEISEKSEIFDDQFSVERPDGSNFTLKIRSTKLEDSAMYFCASSEGGRRMNTEAFFGQGTRLTVV.